What follows are 5 T cell receptor beta chains derived from one specimen sequenced in a study of blood T cell repertoires in COVID-19. Libraries were prepared by immunoSEQ multiplex PCR; TCRdb keeps only in-frame clonotypes and omits some of them. Seen here are 150,000 or so clones, 80% to 90% observed once, and the top ten hold 15%. Source material: peripheral blood. Receptor source: a woman aged 40 to 49 with acute or convalescent COVID-19.

V usage is TRBV28 and J usage is TRBJ2-7, with 8 positions matching TRBD1. Losses at the gene ends were 5 bases for V and 4 bases for J; bases not matched to a gene: 4. The CDR3 covers 13 residues. The germline V gene has CDR1 MDHEN and CDR2 SYDVKM. Here the CDR3 reads CASSPYRGYEQYF. The CDR3 region has the DNA TGTGCCAGCAGTCCATACAGGGGGTACGAGCAGTACTTC.

V gene TRBV5-6 combines with J gene TRBJ1-4; 7 bases align to TRBD1. Germline V gene data show CDR1 as SGHDT and CDR2 as YYEEEE. CDR3 length: 16 amino acids. The trim removed 3 bases at V and 3 bases at J, leaving 8 bases unmatched. CDR3 region: CASSYETGLANEKLFF. The CDR3 DNA follows: TGTGCCAGCAGCTACGAGACAGGGCTTGCTAATGAAAAACTGTTTTTT.

The chain employs TRBV12-3 or TRBV12-4 and TRBJ2-7; D not certain. Trimming left V 6 bases short and J 5 bases short, with 14 bases between. This CDR3 region has 13 residues. The CDR3 region is CASRLENSHEQYF. CDR3 in DNA: TGTGCCAGCAGGCTGGAGAATAGCCACGAGCAGTACTTC.

This chain links TRBV3-1 (or the pseudogene TRBV3-2) with TRBJ1-2; D is unclear. CDR3 length equals 14 residues. V lost 3 bases and J lost 4, with 12 bases in between. CDR1 LGHDT and CDR2 YNNKEL come from the germline V gene (reference sequence). CDR3 bases: TGTGCCAGCAGCCAGGGCTCAGAAGTCTATGGCTACACCTTC. Translating it yields CASSQGSEVYGYTF.

J is TRBJ2-1 and V is TRBV4-1; the D gene is possibly TRBD2 (5 bases). Per the germline V gene, CDR1 is MGHRA and CDR2 is YSYEKL. The CDR3 extends over 16 amino acids. Trimming stripped 7 bases from V and 0 bases from J, with 16 bases between. DNA for the CDR3: TGCGCCAGCATGATCGGGCCCCGGGGCTCCTACAATGAGCAGTTCTTC. As protein: CASMIGPRGSYNEQFF.